Listed here are 5 T cell receptor beta chains from one sample, sequenced in a study of spatial heterogeneity in lung cancer (dated by TCRdb to between 2018 and 2020). The library came from 5' RACE. The sequencing machine was a NextSeq 500. Using fastp trimming at Q25 and MiXCR clonotype assembly, TCRdb reanalyzed the public sequencing data and kept in-frame beta chains. Rows matching on CDR3 protein sequence are summarized as one entry with the most common DNA and genes. The sample has around 8,000 distinct CDR3 sequences on record, 6.5% to 9.5% of them singletons. Of the sample, roughly half falls within the top ten clones. According to the study, the label for this sample's time point signals: sample taken at primary tumor resection. TCR sequencing used whole RNA extracted from tumor and nontumor lung tissue, or from cryopreserved PBMC samples, without cell sorting. The starting material was PBMCs, obtained at surgery. Receptor source: a male donor with early-stage non-small cell lung cancer.

This clonotype has at least ten counts. This beta chain represents an off-target read in a library built for alpha chains; its size is of limited meaning. This sequence joins TRBV15 and TRBJ2-1; possibly TRBD1 or TRBD2 for D (6 bases each). In germline, CDR1 is LNHNV, CDR2 YYDKDF (reference sequence). V lost 5 bases, J lost 9 bases, and 14 bases lay in between. The CDR3 has 13 amino acids. CDR3 in amino acids: CATSDGGPFEQFF. CDR3 nucleotide sequence: TGTGCCACCAGCGATGGGGGGCCGTTTGAGCAGTTCTTC.

This clonotype appeared many times. This beta chain is an off-target read within a library intended for alpha chains, so its frequency means little. V is TRBV6-2 or TRBV6-3 and J is TRBJ2-3; 12 bases are a match to TRBD1. The V segment lost 6 bases and the J segment 3 bases; nucleotides outside the gene matches: 16. There are 19 residues in the CDR3. Germline V gene data show CDR1 as MNHEY and CDR2 as SVGEGT. The CDR3 spells CASSLTSGTGGLGTDTQYF. In nucleotides, the CDR3 is TGTGCCAGCAGCTTAACATCCGGGACAGGGGGCCTTGGTACAGATACGCAGTATTTT.

As to this clonotype: This beta chain turned up in a library designed for alpha chains; as an off-target read, its abundance says little. This chain uses TRBV10-2 with TRBJ1-1, with D unresolved. CDR1 is WSHSY, CDR2 SAAADI, per germline. The CDR3 has 15 residues. V dropped 2 bases and J dropped 2 bases, with 12 bases sitting between them. CDR3 protein: CASSESASRNTEAFF. For the CDR3, the DNA is TGCGCCAGCAGTGAGAGCGCCTCCCGCAACACTGAAGCTTTCTTT.

This clonotype was counted at least ten times. For a library built for alpha chains, this beta chain is a stray read; little rests on its size. V is TRBV11-3 and J is TRBJ2-1, with TRBD2 identical over 9 bases. V lost 5 bases and J lost 7; bases outside the gene matches: 12. The CDR3 totals 16 residues. Per the germline V gene, CDR1 is SGHNT and CDR2 is YENEEA. As DNA, the CDR3 is TGTGCCAGCAGCCCCTTGTCTCAAGCGGGAGGTAATGAGCAGTTCTTC. Amino acids: CASSPLSQAGGNEQFF. The full variable domain, in which reference TRBV11-3 and TRBJ2-1 provide the parts outside the CDR3, is EAGVVQSPRYKIIEKKQPVAFWCNPISGHNTLYWYLQNLGQGPELLIRYENEEAVDDSQLPKDRFSAERLKGVDSTLKIQPAELGDSAVYLCASSPLSQAGGNEQFFGPGTRLTVL.

This clonotype was recorded many times. Since it is a stray read in a library aimed at alpha chains, this beta chain has a size that is not meaningful. The chain joins TRBV11-2 to TRBJ2-2, with D perhaps matching TRBD2 (6 bases). The CDR3 extends over 12 amino acids. Per the germline V gene, CDR1 is SGHAT and CDR2 is FQNNGV. Trimming shortened V by 5 bases and J by 5 bases, and 6 bases separated the two germline ends. The CDR3 loop reads CASSRGTGELFF. For the CDR3, the DNA is TGTGCCAGCAGCCGGGGGACCGGGGAGCTGTTTTTT.